The 6 T cell receptor beta chains given below trace back to one sample, sequenced in a study of metastatic and nonmetastatic thyroid tumors. TCRdb reanalyzed the PCR reads with MiXCR. The sample has tens of thousands of clones; around 25% are singletons. Patients underwent thyroid surgery, and none had received any treatment before it. Sequenced input: blood. Source of these receptors: a male donor with papillary thyroid cancer or a benign thyroid nodule (not recorded which). Some clones in this sample may be carry-over from other donors' samples.

This clone has just a few counts. The chain has TRBV29-1 and TRBJ1-1; a possible D gene is TRBD1 (6 bases). Deletions cut 7 bases from V and 6 bases from J, with 24 bases between. CDR1 is SQVTM and CDR2 is ANQGSEA in the germline V gene. There are 15 residues in the CDR3. DNA of the CDR3: TGCAGCGCCCTATCGACAGGATTGGGCCCCTCTGAAGCTTTCTTT. Protein: CSALSTGLGPSEAFF. Supplemented by reference TRBV29-1 and TRBJ1-1, the full variable domain reads SAVISQKPSRDICQRGTSLTIQCQVDSQVTMMFWYRQQPGQSLTLIATANQGSEATYESGFVIDKFPISRPNLTFSTLTVSNMSPEDSSIYLCSALSTGLGPSEAFFGQGTRLTVV.

This clone appeared many times. The gene calls are TRBV29-1 and TRBJ2-7, with 8 bases identical to TRBD2. CDR1 SQVTM and CDR2 ANQGSEA come from the germline V gene. CDR3 length equals 11 residues. V was pared by 5 bases and J by 11 bases, with 8 bases of the junction left unmatched. The chain's CDR3 is CSVPGSGTEYF. The CDR3, as DNA: TGCAGCGTTCCGGGTAGCGGGACGGAGTACTTC.

Of note for this clone: The junction departs from germline at one end; a sequencing error may be responsible. This sequence joins TRBV6-5 and TRBJ1-4, with TRBD1 as a possible D gene (6 bases). Germline assignment: CDR1 MNHEY and CDR2 SVGAGI. The CDR3 runs to 15 residues. Written as DNA, the CDR3 is TGTGCCAGCAGATACTCAGGGGCGCCTAATGAAAAACTGTTTTTT. This gives the protein CASRYSGAPNEKLFF.

This clone was picked up many times. The rearrangement uses TRBV5-1 and TRBJ1-5, with TRBD1 matching over 9 bases. Germline lookup yields CDR1 SGHRS and CDR2 YFSETQ. Trimming cost V 4 bases and J 7 bases; bases outside gene matches: 3. This CDR3 is 13 amino acids long. CDR3 region: CASSPGQGQPQHF. DNA for the CDR3: TGCGCCAGCAGCCCGGGACAGGGACAGCCCCAGCATTTT.

At least ten counts were recorded for this clone. The chain carries TRBV11-2 and TRBJ1-6; 11 bases line up with TRBD1. Germline trimming cut 5 bases from V and 10 bases from J; bases unmatched to any gene: 4. Per germline, CDR1 SGHAT and CDR2 FQNNGV. CDR3 length: 14 amino acids. The CDR3 DNA follows: TGTGCCAGCAGCCAGGGACAGGGGGGATCACCCCTCCACTTT. This codes for CASSQGQGGSPLHF.

The chain joins TRBV29-1 to TRBJ1-1, with a tentative D call TRBD1 (6 bases). The CDR3 extends over 13 amino acids. Germline V lookup: CDR1 SQVTM, CDR2 ANQGSEA. The DNA for the CDR3 is TGCAGGGGCGGGGGGGACATGAACACTGAAGCTTTCTTT. Translating it yields CRGGGDMNTEAFF.